These 14 T cell receptor beta chains came from one sample sequenced in a study of T-cell reconstitution after alpha-beta-depleted transplantation in children. For TCRbeta, the library was prepared with unique molecular identifiers. TCRdb used MiXCR to reprocess the PCR reads, holding one entry per CDR3 protein. The sample lists around 530,000 distinct CDR3 sequences, approximately 32% occurring once. The source material was PBMCs from the stem cell graft donor, sampled from the stem cell graft. These TCRs come from a human donor who donated a stem cell graft to a child with aplastic anemia.

This clonotype was counted only a few times. The genes are TRBV6-1 and TRBJ2-1, with D possibly being TRBD1 or TRBD2 (5 bases each). Trimming took 5 bases from V and 0 from J, leaving 8 bases between them. Germline V gene lookup returns CDR1 MNHNS and CDR2 SASEGT. The CDR3 runs to 14 residues. The CDR3 loop reads CASSRDGSYNEQFF. CDR3 in DNA: TGTGCCAGCAGTCGGGACGGCTCCTACAATGAGCAGTTCTTC.

This clonotype has only a few counts. The CDR3 is CATSEGTILNEQFF. The CDR3 DNA is TGTGCCACCAGTGAAGGGACAATTCTCAATGAGCAGTTCTTC. V usage is TRBV24-1 and J usage is TRBJ2-1; D is perhaps TRBD1 (6 bases). The CDR3 covers 14 residues. Looked up from germline, CDR1 is KGHDR and CDR2 is SFDVKD. Trimming cost V 4 bases and J 6 bases, with 12 bases left between them.

The chain couples TRBV11-2 to TRBJ2-5; D is uncertain. Trimming cost V 1 base and J 7 bases, with 13 bases left between them. Looked up from germline, CDR1 is SGHAT and CDR2 is FQNNGV. The CDR3 extends over 14 amino acids. The CDR3 bases are TGTGCCAGCAGCTTAGTTGATTTAGGTGGGACCCAGTACTTC. The encoded protein is CASSLVDLGGTQYF. The full variable domain, in which reference TRBV11-2 and TRBJ2-5 provide the parts outside the CDR3, is EAGVAQSPRYKIIEKRQSVAFWCNPISGHATLYWYQQILGQGPKLLIQFQNNGVVDDSQLPKDRFSAERLKGVDSTLKIQPAKLEDSAVYLCASSLVDLGGTQYFGPGTRLLVL.

This clonotype was detected only a few times. The rearrangement joins TRBV6-1 to TRBJ1-6; no clear D. V lost 2 bases to trimming and J lost 8 bases, with 19 bases between them. This CDR3 is built from 17 residues. Germline CDR1 is MNHNS and CDR2 is SASEGT. The CDR3 region is CASSEPPGRDSYSPLHF. The CDR3 coding sequence is TGTGCCAGCAGTGAACCTCCCGGAAGGGATTCCTATTCACCCCTCCACTTT.

CDR3 protein: CASSLWQLNTGELFF. CDR3 DNA sequence: TGTGCCAGCAGCTTATGGCAACTGAACACCGGGGAGCTGTTTTTT. The J gene is TRBJ2-2, the V gene TRBV7-2; no clear D gene. V dropped 2 bases and J dropped 1 base, with 8 bases sitting between them. The CDR3 has 15 amino acids. In germline, CDR1 is SGHTA, CDR2 FQGNSA. The full variable domain, its missing parts supplied by reference TRBV7-2 and TRBJ2-2, is GAGVSQSPSNKVTEKGKDVELRCDPISGHTALYWYRQSLGQGLEFLIYFQGNSAPDKSGLPSDRFSAERTGGSVSTLTIQRTQQEDSAVYLCASSLWQLNTGELFFGEGSRLTVL.

This chain uses TRBV12-3 or TRBV12-4 with TRBJ2-1; D may match TRBD1 or TRBD2 (5 bases each). The CDR3 totals 15 residues. With 3 bases removed from V and 8 bases from J, the gap between germline ends came to 17 bases. CDR3 amino acids: CASSFVRRAGDEQFF. CDR3 in DNA: TGTGCCAGCAGTTTCGTACGCAGGGCGGGTGATGAGCAGTTCTTC.

A few counts support this clonotype. The chain recombines TRBV20-1 with TRBJ2-3; no reliable D call. Germline V gene sequence: CDR1 DFQATT, CDR2 SNEGSKA (reference sequence). The CDR3 is made up of 15 amino acids. V lost 0 bases and J lost 0, with 10 bases in between. The CDR3 region has the DNA TGCAGTGCTAGAGACCGGGCTACTAGCACAGATACGCAGTATTTT. Amino acids: CSARDRATSTDTQYF.

The chain couples TRBV7-3 to TRBJ1-1; tentative D call: TRBD1 (5 bases). Germline CDR1 and CDR2: SGHTA and FQGTGA. This CDR3 spans 13 amino acids. Trimming stripped 5 bases from V and 5 bases from J, with 12 bases between. The CDR3 loop reads CASSDSSSTEAFF. As DNA, the CDR3 is TGTGCCAGCAGCGACAGTAGTTCAACTGAAGCTTTCTTT.

With regard to this clonotype: Its ends do not fully match the called genes, so a read error is possible. This chain joins TRBV4-2 and TRBJ2-4; 7 bases map to TRBD1. Germline V CDR1 and CDR2: LGHNA, YNFKEQ. This CDR3 region has 14 residues. For the CDR3, the DNA is TGCGCCAGCAGCCAAGGTACAGGGGATGACATTCAGTACTTC. It translates to CASSQGTGDDIQYF.

Only a few counts were recorded for this clonotype. The chain couples TRBV24-1 to TRBJ2-1; D not resolved. The CDR3 is 14 residues long. The ends were cut back, 4 bases at V and 0 bases at J, with 6 bases in the middle. Per the germline V gene, CDR1 is KGHDR and CDR2 is SFDVKD. The CDR3 DNA sequence: TGTGCCACCAGTGACGTAAGCTCCTACAATGAGCAGTTCTTC. Amino acids: CATSDVSSYNEQFF.

Only one count was recorded for this clonotype. The chain links TRBV18 to TRBJ1-3; D gene ambiguous. The CDR3 sequence is 17 residues long. Germline CDR1 reads KGHSH; CDR2 reads LQKENI. The V end was cut by 2 bases, the J end by 0 bases, with 14 bases between. CDR3 sequence reads: CASSPVLAASSGNTIYF. In nucleotides, the CDR3 is TGTGCCAGCTCACCAGTCCTGGCGGCGAGCTCTGGAAACACCATATATTTT.

This clonotype was picked up a small number of times. The V call is TRBV5-5, the J call TRBJ1-5; D unresolved. Trimming took off 1 base at V and 7 bases at J, with 12 bases between the two ends. The CDR3 is 14 residues long. The germline V gene encodes CDR1 SGHKS and CDR2 YYEKEE (reference sequence). CDR3 sequence (DNA): TGTGCCAGCAGCTTGTCGTGGGTCCCGCAGCCCCAGCATTTT. It specifies CASSLSWVPQPQHF. Full variable domain (rest looked up from reference TRBV5-5 and TRBJ1-5): DAGVTQSPTHLIKTRGQQVTLRCSPISGHKSVSWYQQVLGQGPQFIFQYYEKEERGRGNFPDRFSARQFPNYSSELNVNALLLGDSALYLCASSLSWVPQPQHFGDGTRLSIL.

The V gene is TRBV4-2, the J gene TRBJ2-7, with 7 bases lining up with TRBD2. CDR1 and CDR2 from the germline V gene are LGHNA and YNFKEQ. V lost 4 bases to trimming and J lost 6 bases; unmatched junction nucleotides: 15. The CDR3 spans 16 residues. The CDR3 sequence: CASSPRSRTRYGEQYF. In DNA form, the CDR3 reads TGTGCCAGCAGCCCCCGTTCGCGGACTAGATATGGCGAGCAGTACTTC.

The genes are TRBV20-1 and TRBJ2-1; D assignment may be TRBD1 or TRBD2 (5 bases each). The CDR3 is 15 amino acids. V dropped 3 bases and J dropped 0 bases, with 12 bases sitting between them. Germline CDR1 reads DFQATT; CDR2 reads SNEGSKA (reference sequence). DNA of the CDR3: TGCAGTGCTAGCGACCGGGACCACTCCTACAATGAGCAGTTCTTC. This encodes CSASDRDHSYNEQFF.